This T cell receptor (beta chain) originates from a study of blood T cell repertoires in COVID-19. Looking at the study overall: Samples representing acute and convalescent COVID-19 were sourced from the United States, Italy and Spain.

Germline-derived CDR1 and CDR2 are SNHLY and FYNNEI. Losses at the gene ends were 6 bases for V and 5 bases for J; bases not matched to a gene: 13. The CDR3 runs to 17 residues. Original handling: Scientists estimated how many nucleated cells there were by amplifying reference gene primers. TCRdb keeps only in-frame clones here, not all; method: immunoSEQ multiplex PCR. The D gene and trimming were derived from the DNA, and the V and J assignments and clone size from that table. The sample carries a few hundred thousand clones, 89% recorded once. In its sample, this clone was seen once. The recovered donors of Cohort 3 showed two negative PCRs, clearance, or symptom resolution.

V gene TRBV2 combines with J gene TRBJ2-2; 9 nucleotides match TRBD1. The sequenced sample was PBMCs or T cells enriched from blood (not recorded which). The sequence was collected from a woman aged 60-75 years who had recovered from COVID-19. In DNA form, the CDR3 reads TGTGCCAGCAGCGACCACCGGGACAGGGCTAGGACCGGGGAGCTGTTTTTT. This gives the protein CASSDHRDRARTGELFF.